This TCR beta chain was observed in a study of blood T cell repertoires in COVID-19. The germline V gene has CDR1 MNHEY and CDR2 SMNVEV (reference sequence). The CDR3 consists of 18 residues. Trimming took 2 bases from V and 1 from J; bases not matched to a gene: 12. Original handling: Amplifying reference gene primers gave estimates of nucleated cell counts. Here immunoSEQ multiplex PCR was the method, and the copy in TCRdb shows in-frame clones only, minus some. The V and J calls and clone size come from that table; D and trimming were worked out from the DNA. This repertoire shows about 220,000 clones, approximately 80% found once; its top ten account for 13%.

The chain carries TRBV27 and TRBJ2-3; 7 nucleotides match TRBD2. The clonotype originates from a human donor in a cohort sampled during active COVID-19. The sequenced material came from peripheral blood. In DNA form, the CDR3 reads TGTGCCAGCAGTTTAGCCCCGGGACTTCTAGCGGGCACAGATACGCAGTATTTT. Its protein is CASSLAPGLLAGTDTQYF.